The present T cell receptor beta chain was sequenced within a study of patients and donors after allogeneic stem cell transplantation (dated by TCRdb to 2019 to 2021). This clonotype was counted ten times or more. No antigen is known for it. No much larger clone is present one base from it, and per-base qualities are unavailable. The library was made by RT-PCR. Instrument on record: NextSeq 550. The public sequencing data were trimmed at Q25 with fastp and processed into clonotypes with MiXCR by TCRdb, which kept only in-frame beta chains. Every distinct CDR3 protein forms one entry, paired with its most common genes and DNA. This sample has about 230,000 distinct CDR3 sequences in its table, and 13% to 15% of those were observed once. The ten top clones hold 11% of the sample. V is cut back by 0 bases and J by 1 base, with 8 bases in the junction unmatched. CDR3 length: 16 amino acids, cysteine to phenylalanine. The read is trimmed to its CDR3 DNA, 48 bases read in frame from base 1. The germline V gene (reference sequence) yields DFQATT for CDR1 and SNEGSKA for CDR2.

The rearrangement combines TRBV20-1 with TRBJ2-7; 8 central bases correspond to TRBD1. Specimen: blood, either unsorted or a sorted T cell fraction (not recorded which). This receptor was identified in a human donor who was either an allogeneic HSCT recipient or a stem cell or donor lymphocyte infusion donor (not recorded which). It is not recorded whose cells these are; they may come from a transplant donor. The DNA sequence is TGCAGTGCTAGAGATCCGGGGACAGGCCGATCCTACGAGCAGTACTTC. Translated, it reads CSARDPGTGRSYEQYF.